These T cell receptor beta chains were read from a single sample in a study of Graves' ophthalmopathy and Graves' hyperthyroidism. One entry per CDR3 protein results from TCRdb running MiXCR on the multiplex PCR reads. The sample shows under 250,000 distinct CDR3 sequences, roughly 21% of them seen only once. The sequenced sample was peripheral blood. The receptors here all came from a woman between 45 and 60 years old with Graves' ophthalmopathy. CDR3s include the opening cysteine and the closing phenylalanine or tryptophan. The D gene is left open where the match is weak. Not every row has a clone size; where given, it reads once, few, many or a size class.

clone_size j_call d_call v_call cdr3_nt cdr3_aa
many TRBJ1-1 - TRBV5-1 TGCGCCAGCAGCATCCTAAAGAACACTGAAGCTTTCTTT CASSILKNTEAFF
- TRBJ2-2 - TRBV12-3/TRBV12-4 TGTGCCATCAGGAGGACCTGGGAGCTGTTTTTT CAIRRTWELFF
- TRBJ2-7 TRBD2 TRBV10-3 TGTGCCATCAGACAAGGACTAGTTTCCTACGAGCAGTACTTC CAIRQGLVSYEQYF
- TRBJ2-7 TRBD1 TRBV18 TGTGCCAGCTCCCCTGACAGGGCCATGGGCGAGCAGTACTTC CASSPDRAMGEQYF
few TRBJ1-5 - TRBV5-1 TGCGCCAGCAGCTTGGCCGGTGGGCCAGGTCAGCCCCAGCATTTT CASSLAGGPGQPQHF
few TRBJ1-2 - TRBV27 TGTGCCGCAGGGCCCTTCTCGGTCCAGGGAGGCTATGGCTACACCTTC CAAGPFSVQGGYGYTF
- TRBJ2-7 - TRBV6-4 TGTGCCAGCAGGACCAAAAAGGGTACTCCCTCCTACGAGCAGTACTTC CASRTKKGTPSYEQYF
- TRBJ1-1 - TRBV5-1 TGCGCCAGCAGCTTTACAGGGACTGAAGCTTTCTTT CASSFTGTEAFF
- TRBJ2-7 TRBD1 TRBV6-2/TRBV6-3 TGTGCCAGCAGTTACTCGTGGACAGGGAACTACGAGCAGTACTTC CASSYSWTGNYEQYF
few TRBJ2-5 - TRBV20-1 TGCAGTGCAAGGAGGGAGGATTACCGGGAGACCCAGTACTTC CSARREDYRETQYF
many TRBJ1-1 - TRBV5-1 TGCGCCAGCAGCTTGGGGTCTGACACTGAAGCTTTCTTT CASSLGSDTEAFF
many TRBJ1-5 - TRBV15 TGTGCCACCAGGATTTCCAATCAGCCCCAGCATTTT CATRISNQPQHF
many TRBJ2-5 - TRBV20-1 TGCAGTGCCCGGGCCCCCGCCCCGGAGACCCAGTACTTC CSARAPAPETQYF
many TRBJ2-4 - TRBV29-1 TGCAGCGTTGAAGCCGGCACAAGGAACATTCAGTACTTC CSVEAGTRNIQYF
many TRBJ2-5 TRBD2 TRBV20-1 TGCAGTGCTAGAGGAGCGGGAGTGGGGGAGACCCAGTACTTC CSARGAGVGETQYF
many TRBJ2-4 - TRBV5-5 TGTGCCAGCAGCTTATTGGGATGGTGGGACATTCAGTACTTC CASSLLGWWDIQYF
many TRBJ2-5 - TRBV7-8 TGTGCCAGCAGCTTAGTGGCTAGACAAGAGACCCAGTACTTC CASSLVARQETQYF